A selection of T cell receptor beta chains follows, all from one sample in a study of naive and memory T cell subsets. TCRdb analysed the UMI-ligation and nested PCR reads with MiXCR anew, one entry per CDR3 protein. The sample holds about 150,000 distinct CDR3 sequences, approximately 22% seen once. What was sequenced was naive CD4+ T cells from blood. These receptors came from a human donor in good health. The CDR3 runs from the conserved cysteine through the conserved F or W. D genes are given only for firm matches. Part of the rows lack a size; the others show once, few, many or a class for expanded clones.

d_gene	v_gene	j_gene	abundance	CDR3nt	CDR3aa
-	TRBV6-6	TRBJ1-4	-	TGTGCCAGCAGGGGCCCGGGGAATGAAAAACTGTTTTTT	CASRGPGNEKLFF
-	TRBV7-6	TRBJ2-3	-	TGTGCCAGCAGCTCTGGCCACGGCAACACGGATACGCAGTATTTT	CASSSGHGNTDTQYF
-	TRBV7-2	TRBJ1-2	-	TGTGCCAGCAGTCTAGCCGGGACTCGATCCCGTGGCTACACCTTC	CASSLAGTRSRGYTF
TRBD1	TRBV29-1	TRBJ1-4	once	TGCAGCGTTCTTCCGGGACAGGGGGTTGAAAAACTGTTTTTT	CSVLPGQGVEKLFF
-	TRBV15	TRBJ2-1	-	TGTGCCACCAGCAGAGGCACTATTTACAGCAATGAGCAGTTCTTC	CATSRGTIYSNEQFF
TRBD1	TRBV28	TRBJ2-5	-	TGTGCCAGCAGTACCCTGACCGAGACAGGGGTTCGTAAGACCCAGTACTTC	CASSTLTETGVRKTQYF
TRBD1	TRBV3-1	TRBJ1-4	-	TGTGCCAGCAGCCAACGGGACAGGTTTAACGAAAAACTGTTTTTT	CASSQRDRFNEKLFF
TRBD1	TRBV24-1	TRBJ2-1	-	TGTGCCACCAGTGACAGTCCCGGGACAGGGGCCGCGTACAATGAGCAGTTCTTC	CATSDSPGTGAAYNEQFF
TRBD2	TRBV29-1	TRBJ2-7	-	TGCAGCGTTGCCACTTCACTAGCGAGGGAGCAGTACTTC	CSVATSLAREQYF
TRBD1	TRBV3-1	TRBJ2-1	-	TGTGCCAGCAGCCAACCAGGGACAGTCTCCTACAATGAGCAGTTCTTC	CASSQPGTVSYNEQFF
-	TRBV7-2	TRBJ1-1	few	TGTGCCAGCAGCTTAGGAGGAATCAGGACTGAAGCTTTCTTT	CASSLGGIRTEAFF
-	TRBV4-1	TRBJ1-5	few	TGCGCCAGCAGCCAAGATACGAGGCCCAATCAGCCCCAGCATTTT	CASSQDTRPNQPQHF